A selection of T cell receptor beta chains follows, all from one sample in a study of lymphopenia after photon versus proton radiotherapy. The data were produced by immunoSEQ multiplex PCR, yet TCRdb's version contains in-frame clones alone and is incomplete. This table has 30,000 or so clones, 87% appearing once. The source was peripheral blood, collected from a patient treated with proton-based radiotherapy. Source of these receptors: a woman in her sixties or seventies with cholangiocarcinoma. Some clones in this sample may be carry-over from other donors' samples. Each CDR3 is given with its conserved first and last residue. The D gene is left open where the match is weak. Clone size is shown for a subset of rows, as once, few, many or a class of expanded clone.

D gene	V gene	clone size	J gene	CDR3 DNA	CDR3 protein
TRBD1	TRBV7-6	.	TRBJ2-3	TGTGCCAGCAGCTTATGGACAGGGAAAACAGATACGCAGTATTTT	CASSLWTGKTDTQYF
.	TRBV6-6	.	TRBJ2-7	TGTGCCAGCAGCCCCACAGGGTACGAGCAGTACTTC	CASSPTGYEQYF
.	TRBV7-9	.	TRBJ2-1	TGTGCCAGCAGCTTTCTCGGGGACAATGAGCAGTTCTTC	CASSFLGDNEQFF
.	TRBV5-1	.	TRBJ1-1	TGCGCCAGCAGCTTGACGGGGTCTAACACTGAAGCTTTCTTT	CASSLTGSNTEAFF
.	TRBV21-1	.	TRBJ1-5	TGTGCCAGCAGCAAATGGATACCACGGACAGGCGTCAATCAGCCCCAGCATTTT	CASSKWIPRTGVNQPQHF
TRBD2	TRBV4-3	.	TRBJ2-2	TGCGCCAGCAGCCAACAGAGCGGGACTATCACCGGGGAGCTGTTTTTT	CASSQQSGTITGELFF
.	TRBV6-6	.	TRBJ1-2	TGTGCCAGCAGTTACACGGACGGCTATGATGGCTACACCTTC	CASSYTDGYDGYTF
.	TRBV15	.	TRBJ1-1	TGTGCCACCAGCAGAGATCAGTCCCTCACTGAAGCTTTCTTT	CATSRDQSLTEAFF
TRBD1	TRBV5-8	.	TRBJ2-7	TGTGCCAGCAGACGGACAGGGGGCGCGGACGAGCAGTACTTC	CASRRTGGADEQYF
.	TRBV27	.	TRBJ2-6	TGTGCCAGCAGTTCCAGGGTCTCTGGGGCCAACGTCCTGACTTTC	CASSSRVSGANVLTF
.	TRBV6-1	.	TRBJ1-5	TGTGCCAGCAGTGACGGGTACGACGCAGGGGCTAGCAATCAGCCCCAGCATTTT	CASSDGYDAGASNQPQHF
.	TRBV4-1	.	TRBJ1-3	TGCGCCAGCAGCCAAGACTGGCAGGCTCGGGACACCATATATTTT	CASSQDWQARDTIYF
.	TRBV11-2	.	TRBJ2-7	TGTGCCAGCAGCTTAGGGAGGGGGGCAGGCGAGCAGTACTTC	CASSLGRGAGEQYF
.	TRBV28	.	TRBJ1-5	TGTGCCAGCAGCCTTGGGGGGGGCTGGGGCAATCAGCCCCAGCATTTT	CASSLGGGWGNQPQHF
.	TRBV30	.	TRBJ2-7	TGTGCCTGGAGTCCCAGTTGGGGCCCCTACGAGCAGTACTTC	CAWSPSWGPYEQYF
TRBD1	TRBV7-7	.	TRBJ2-1	TGTGCCAGCAGCTCCCAGGGGGCCTCCTACAATGAGCAGTTCTTC	CASSSQGASYNEQFF
.	TRBV19	.	TRBJ1-2	TGTGCCAGTAGTAAGGCGTTAGGAGGTCCTGGCTACACCTTC	CASSKALGGPGYTF
.	TRBV7-8	.	TRBJ2-3	TGTGCCAGCAGCTTAGTGGCAGGCAAAAGCTACACAGATACGCAGTATTTT	CASSLVAGKSYTDTQYF
TRBD2	TRBV5-1	.	TRBJ2-2	TGCGCCAGCAGCTTGGTCTGGGCCAGCGGGGATTACACCGGGGAGCTGTTTTTT	CASSLVWASGDYTGELFF
.	TRBV2	.	TRBJ1-5	TGTGCCAGCACGCAGGGAGGGGGCAATCAGCCCCAGCATTTT	CASTQGGGNQPQHF
.	TRBV10-3	few	TRBJ1-2	TGTGCCATCAGTGAGTCGGGCTATGGCTACACCTTC	CAISESGYGYTF
.	TRBV5-1	.	TRBJ2-6	TGCGCCAGCAGCTTTAAAGGTTCTGGGGCCAACGTCCTGACTTTC	CASSFKGSGANVLTF
TRBD2	TRBV7-6	.	TRBJ2-1	TGTGCCAGCAGCTTAGTAGCGGGGGGCTCCTACAATGAGCAGTTCTTC	CASSLVAGGSYNEQFF
.	TRBV7-2	.	TRBJ2-2	TGTGCCAGCAGCCACCGGGACGGGTGGGCCGGGGAGCTGTTTTTT	CASSHRDGWAGELFF
.	TRBV5-6	once	TRBJ2-2	TGTGCCAGCAGCTCCAACGGGGGGAACACCGGGGAGCTGTTTTTT	CASSSNGGNTGELFF
.	TRBV29-1	.	TRBJ2-7	TGCAGCGTAACTCACAGAACCTACGAGCAGTACTTC	CSVTHRTYEQYF
.	TRBV28	.	TRBJ2-6	TGTGCCAGCAGTGAAGCCTCTGGGGCCAACGTCCTGACTTTC	CASSEASGANVLTF
.	TRBV2	.	TRBJ1-2	TGTGCCACCGCCGGCACCTCGGGAGGCTACACCTTC	CATAGTSGGYTF
TRBD1	TRBV5-4	few	TRBJ2-7	TGTGCCAGCCACGACAGGGGGAATTACGAGCAGTACTTC	CASHDRGNYEQYF
TRBD1	TRBV6-1	.	TRBJ1-6	TGTGCCAGCAGTGAAGTAGGGGGACAGGGGAATTCACCCCTCCACTTT	CASSEVGGQGNSPLHF
.	TRBV7-9	.	TRBJ1-4	TGTGCCAGCAGCTTGGGTCATTTCGAAATCCTTAATGAAAAACTGTTTTTT	CASSLGHFEILNEKLFF
.	TRBV18	.	TRBJ2-1	TGTGCCAGCTCACCACCATCGGGGCCAAGGGAGCAGTTCTTC	CASSPPSGPREQFF
TRBD2	TRBV18	.	TRBJ2-7	TGTGCCAGCTCACCAATAGCGGGAGATACGGACGAGCAGTACTTC	CASSPIAGDTDEQYF
.	TRBV6-4	.	TRBJ2-1	TGTGCCAGCAGTGACTCGTGGGTGGGTGAGCAGTTCTTC	CASSDSWVGEQFF
TRBD1	TRBV18	.	TRBJ1-2	TGTGCCAGCTCACCGGACAGGTGGCCTTTCGGGGGCTACACCTTC	CASSPDRWPFGGYTF
.	TRBV30	.	TRBJ1-4	TGTGCCTGGAGTGTACCCGGAGCGGTGTGGAATGAAAAACTGTTTTTT	CAWSVPGAVWNEKLFF
TRBD2	TRBV14	.	TRBJ2-1	TGTGCCAGCAGCCCGGCCCTTTTTGTCGGGGGGGCCGGGGAGCAGTTCTTC	CASSPALFVGGAGEQFF
.	TRBV7-2	.	TRBJ2-5	TGTGCCAGCAGCCTGGGCTCTCGAGAGACCCAGTACTTC	CASSLGSRETQYF
.	TRBV2	many	TRBJ2-3	TGTGCCAGCGTGGACCAAGGAGATACGCAGTATTTT	CASVDQGDTQYF
TRBD2	TRBV19	.	TRBJ2-7	TGTGCCAGTAGTACCGCGGTTACTAGCGTATACGAGCAGTACTTC	CASSTAVTSVYEQYF
.	TRBV5-6	.	TRBJ2-1	TGTGCCAGCAGCTTGGCGGGGGGCAGGTACAATGAGCAGTTCTTC	CASSLAGGRYNEQFF
TRBD1	TRBV6-6	.	TRBJ1-5	TGTGCCAGCAGAACCGGGACAGGGAATCAGCCCCAGCATTTT	CASRTGTGNQPQHF